This T cell receptor beta chain was profiled in a study of HIV-infected patients and healthy controls. This clonotype appeared many times. CDR3 length: 12 residues. The ends were cut back, 4 bases at V and 10 bases at J, with 13 bases in the middle. From the 5' RACE reads, TCRdb called clonotypes with MiXCR, one entry per CDR3 protein. The sample has 55,000 to 70,000 distinct CDR3 sequences, over 15% seen once. The sequence was collected from a human donor in good health. The chain couples TRBV12-3 or TRBV12-4 to TRBJ1-2; D might be TRBD1 (5 bases). Material for sequencing was CD4+ T cells from blood. The CDR3 DNA sequence: TGTGCCAGCAGTTCAGGGCCCGCGGCCTACACCTTC. Amino acid sequence: CASSSGPAAYTF.